The 5 T cell receptor beta chains below all came from one sample that was sequenced in a study of T-cell reconstitution after alpha-beta-depleted transplantation in children. Preparing the TCRbeta library involved the use of unique molecular identifiers. TCRdb reprocessed the PCR reads via MiXCR and lists one record per CDR3 protein. The repertoire holds about 270,000 distinct CDR3 sequences, with 9.9% as singletons. Sequencing used PBMCs from the stem cell graft donor, obtained from the stem cell graft. The receptors shown here come from a human donor who donated a stem cell graft to a child with SCID.

This chain connects TRBV10-3 to TRBJ2-7, with 8 bases that match TRBD1. Germline V lookup: CDR1 ENHRY, CDR2 SYGVKD. CDR3 length: 15 residues. Germline trimming cut 7 bases from V and 4 bases from J; bases unmatched to any gene: 12. The CDR3 spells CAINGGTGRGYEQYF. In DNA, the CDR3 is TGTGCCATCAACGGCGGGACAGGCCGGGGGTACGAGCAGTACTTC.

V and J are TRBV19 and TRBJ2-7, with D perhaps being TRBD1 or TRBD2 (5 bases each). With 7 bases removed from V and 3 bases from J, the gap between germline ends came to 13 bases. Per germline, CDR1 LNHDA and CDR2 SQIVND (reference sequence). The CDR3 is made up of 13 amino acids. CDR3 nucleotides: TGTGCCAGTACACCTTTTGGGGGCTACGAGCAGTACTTC. It specifies CASTPFGGYEQYF.

The table lists this clonotype with many counts. This chain joins TRBV10-3 and TRBJ2-1; 7 bases map to TRBD2. The germline V gene encodes CDR1 ENHRY and CDR2 SYGVKD. The CDR3 is 15 residues long. The junction had 8 bases not matched to a gene; V was cut back by 9 bases and J by 0 bases. Written as DNA, the CDR3 is TGTGCCATTTGGAATGGGGGGGTCTCCTACAATGAGCAGTTCTTC. This gives the protein CAIWNGGVSYNEQFF.

This clonotype turned up a few times. J is TRBJ1-2 and V is TRBV12-5; D is uncertain. The CDR3 covers 15 residues. The germline CDR1 and CDR2 sequences are LGHNT and FRNRAP. V gave up 3 bases and J gave up 1 base, with 12 bases separating them. This CDR3 is CASGLRRKNNYGYTF. The CDR3 DNA reads TGTGCTAGTGGTTTAAGACGGAAGAATAACTATGGCTACACCTTC.

This clonotype was recorded a few times. The rearrangement links TRBV20-1 to TRBJ1-2; the D gene is possibly TRBD1 (6 bases). Between the trimmed V and J ends, which lost 1 base and 0 bases, there was a span of 18 bases. The germline CDR1 and CDR2 sequences are DFQATT and SNEGSKA (reference sequence). The CDR3 spans 17 residues. The CDR3 nucleotides are TGCAGTGCTAGAGTTGTGGGGCAGGGGTTGACTAACTATGGCTACACCTTC. This encodes CSARVVGQGLTNYGYTF.